This entry lists 27 T cell receptor beta chains sequenced from one sample in a study of yellow fever vaccine responses in identical twins. In TCRdb, the RT-PCR reads were re-called with MiXCR into one record per CDR3 protein. This sample has almost 5,500 distinct CDR3 sequences, with roughly 90% found just once. The specimen comprised T cells from blood (PBMCs), unsorted or a sorted subset (not recorded which), sampled before or after yellow fever vaccination (not recorded which). Receptor source: a young woman who received the yellow fever vaccine.

The chain combines TRBV15 with TRBJ2-7; 7 bases agree with TRBD1. The CDR3 loop spans 17 amino acids. Germline V gene lookup returns CDR1 LNHNV and CDR2 YYDKDF (reference sequence). The V segment lost 0 bases and the J segment 1 base; nucleotides outside the gene matches: 9. CDR3 protein: CATSRDTRQGGSYEQYF. CDR3 nucleotides: TGTGCCACCAGCAGAGATACGAGACAGGGTGGTTCCTACGAGCAGTACTTC.

The chain employs TRBV11-1 and TRBJ2-2, with a tentative D call TRBD1 (5 bases). This CDR3 spans 16 amino acids. Germline CDR1 reads SGHAT; CDR2 reads FQDESV (reference sequence). With 2 bases removed from V and 2 bases from J, the gap between germline ends came to 12 bases. CDR3 loop: CASSLQSQGNTGELFF. CDR3 coding DNA: TGTGCCAGCAGCTTACAGAGTCAGGGAAACACCGGGGAGCTGTTTTTT.

The rearrangement links TRBV28 to TRBJ1-5; D gene unclear. The V end lost 4 bases, the J end lost 11 bases, and 18 bases lay between the germline ends. This CDR3 spans 14 amino acids. Germline values: CDR1 MDHEN, CDR2 SYDVKM. The CDR3 region is CASSSLDGTRTQHF. DNA for the CDR3: TGTGCCAGCAGTTCCCTGGACGGAACCCGGACCCAGCATTTT. The whole variable domain, filled in from reference TRBV28 and TRBJ1-5, reads DVKVTQSSRYLVKRTGEKVFLECVQDMDHENMFWYRQDPGLGLRLIYFSYDVKMKEKGDIPEGYSVSREKKERFSLILESASTNQTSMYLCASSSLDGTRTQHFGDGTRLSIL.

The chain has TRBV29-1 and TRBJ2-5; weak D call: TRBD1 (7 bases). The CDR3 is made up of 12 amino acids. Between the trimmed V and J ends, which lost 4 bases and 5 bases, there was a span of 11 bases. Per the germline V gene, CDR1 is SQVTM and CDR2 is ANQGSEA. CDR3 nucleotide sequence: TGCAGCGTTGTGTCAGGGGGGGAGACCCAGTACTTC. It specifies CSVVSGGETQYF.

This chain links TRBV11-2 with TRBJ2-6, with D perhaps TRBD1 (6 bases). Germline-derived CDR1 and CDR2 are SGHAT and FQNNGV. Trimming took off 2 bases at V and 4 bases at J, with 12 bases between the two ends. This CDR3 contains 16 residues. CDR3 region: CASSLQGLSGANVLTF. CDR3 bases: TGTGCCAGCAGCTTACAGGGGCTTTCCGGGGCCAACGTCCTGACTTTC.

The CDR3 region has the DNA TGTGCCAGCAGCAATTCCGGACTAGCGGGGAAAGGAACCCAGTACTTC. It specifies CASSNSGLAGKGTQYF. This chain connects TRBV21-1 to TRBJ2-5; the table's D call, TRBD2, was not checked against the DNA. TRBV21-1 is given as a pseudogene. The CDR3 extends over 16 amino acids.

The chain has TRBV20-1 and TRBJ1-5, with 8 positions matching TRBD1. The J segment lost 3 bases and the V segment lost 0 bases, leaving 7 bases of the junction unmatched. The CDR3 has 16 amino acids. Germline V gene data show CDR1 as DFQATT and CDR2 as SNEGSKA (reference sequence). The CDR3 loop is CSARERGQGDNQPQHF. CDR3 DNA: TGCAGTGCTAGAGAGCGCGGACAGGGAGACAATCAGCCCCAGCATTTT.

The V gene is TRBV11-3, the J gene TRBJ1-6, with D hard to call. The CDR3 runs to 15 residues. V was cut by 5 bases and J by 4 bases, with 12 bases left in between. From germline, CDR1 is SGHNT and CDR2 YENEEA. This chain's CDR3 is CASSPQTLYNSPLHF. The CDR3 coding sequence is TGTGCCAGCAGCCCCCAGACATTGTATAATTCACCCCTCCACTTT. Using reference TRBV11-3 and TRBJ1-6 for the parts outside the CDR3, the full variable domain is EAGVVQSPRYKIIEKKQPVAFWCNPISGHNTLYWYLQNLGQGPELLIRYENEEAVDDSQLPKDRFSAERLKGVDSTLKIQPAELGDSAVYLCASSPQTLYNSPLHFGNGTRLTVT.

This chain links TRBV6-1 with TRBJ2-7; 10 bases align to TRBD2. CDR3 size: 15 residues. V was clipped by 3 bases and J by 7 bases; unmatched bases: 9. The germline gives CDR1 MNHNS, CDR2 SASEGT. The CDR3 reads CASSEPAGGPGEQYF. In DNA form, the CDR3 reads TGTGCCAGCAGTGAGCCAGCGGGGGGGCCGGGAGAGCAGTACTTC.

This clonotype was seen only once. J is TRBJ2-2 and V is TRBV7-6; D remains unclear. The CDR3 totals 14 residues. The ends were cut back, 3 bases at V and 6 bases at J, with 11 bases in the middle. Germline assignment: CDR1 SGHVS and CDR2 FNYEAQ. In DNA, the CDR3 is TGTGCCAGCAGCTTGGGATCAGGTGCCGGGGAGCTGTTTTTT. As protein: CASSLGSGAGELFF.

A remark on this clonotype: Mismatch with germline at one junction end may stem from a read error. The rearrangement links TRBV6-1 to TRBJ2-7; a weak D match, TRBD2 (5 bases). The CDR3 contains 13 residues. Germline assignment: CDR1 MNHNS and CDR2 SASEGT. The CDR3 spells CAGSFTGKGEQYF. The CDR3 DNA reads as TGTGCCGGCAGCTTCACGGGGAAAGGCGAGCAGTACTTC.

The genes are TRBV20-1 and TRBJ1-3; D uncertain. V lost 6 bases and J 4 bases, leaving 4 bases between the germline ends. The germline V gene encodes CDR1 DFQATT and CDR2 SNEGSKA (reference sequence). The CDR3 is 10 amino acids. The CDR3 sequence is CSALGNTIYF. Here the CDR3 DNA reads TGCAGTGCCCTCGGAAACACCATATATTTT.

The J gene is TRBJ2-5, the V gene TRBV12-5; no clear D. The CDR3 runs to 9 residues. V was pared by 10 bases and J by 7 bases, with 7 bases between. Per the germline V gene, CDR1 is LGHNT and CDR2 is FRNRAP. The CDR3 loop reads CAIIATQYF. The CDR3 nucleotides read TGTGCTATAATCGCGACCCAGTACTTC.

The chain carries TRBV4-2 and TRBJ1-2; D ambiguous. Trimming cost V 3 bases and J 6 bases, with 20 bases left between them. The CDR3 loop spans 16 amino acids. Germline-derived CDR1 and CDR2 are LGHNA and YNFKEQ. The CDR3 nucleotides are TGTGCCAGCAGCCATTCGTTGCTTCCCATCCGACATGGCTACACCTTC. Encoded protein: CASSHSLLPIRHGYTF.

A word on this clonotype: An end of the junction does not agree with germline; a read error may underlie this. The chain carries TRBV12-3 or TRBV12-4 and TRBJ1-2; D not certain. The CDR3 totals 13 residues. Here the CDR3 reads CASSSSDWALRAF. As DNA, the CDR3 is TGTGCCAGCAGTAGCTCGGATTGGGCCCTTCGGGCCTTC.

The V call is TRBV7-1, the J call TRBJ2-1, with 10 nucleotides matching TRBD2. TRBV7-1 is an ORF for which the function is uncertain. The V and J ends lost 4 bases and 5 bases, in that order; junction bases with no gene match: 5. The CDR3 is 15 amino acids. The CDR3 here is CASSYLLAGDNEQFF. The CDR3 region has the DNA TGTGCCAGCAGCTATTTGCTAGCGGGGGACAATGAGCAGTTCTTC.

The V gene is TRBV10-3, the J gene TRBJ2-3; 8 bases fit TRBD2. Germline V gene sequence: CDR1 ENHRY, CDR2 SYGVKD. The CDR3 consists of 14 residues. Unmatched junction bases numbered 5, after V lost 3 bases and J lost 6 bases. The CDR3, as DNA: TGTGCCATCAGTGAAGGGGCTAGCGGGGATACGCAGTATTTT. Translation gives CAISEGASGDTQYF.

The V and J genes are TRBV6-5 and TRBJ1-5; D gene ambiguous. This CDR3 contains 17 residues. Trimming left V 0 bases short and J 0 bases short, with 12 bases between. CDR1 is MNHEY, CDR2 SVGAGI, per germline. Here the CDR3 DNA reads TGTGCCAGCAGTTACTCTGGGCCCGCTGGTAGCAATCAGCCCCAGCATTTT. Residues: CASSYSGPAGSNQPQHF.

This rearrangement joins TRBV12-3 or TRBV12-4 to TRBJ1-6, with D unclear. CDR3 length: 15 residues. Between the trimmed V and J ends, which lost 2 bases and 8 bases, there was a span of 13 bases. The chain's CDR3 is CASSLLRGIDSPLHF. CDR3 nucleotides: TGTGCCAGCAGTTTACTGCGGGGAATCGATTCACCCCTCCACTTT.

The V and J genes are TRBV23-1 and TRBJ2-5, with D unclear. TRBV23-1 is an ORF; its function is uncertain. V was shortened by 8 bases and J by 4 bases, with 11 bases between the two germline ends. The length of the CDR3 is 12 residues. CDR3 in DNA: TGCGCCAGCTTCAGGTTGGGAGAGACCCAGTACTTC. The encoded protein is CASFRLGETQYF.

The chain employs TRBV6-5 and TRBJ1-2; 9 bases are a match to TRBD1. The CDR3 is 13 amino acids. Germline CDR1 is MNHEY and CDR2 is SVGAGI. Trimming cost V 2 bases and J 7 bases; bases outside gene matches: 2. The DNA for the CDR3 is TGTGCCAGCAGTTACGTGACAGGGGGTGGCTACACCTTC. It translates to CASSYVTGGGYTF.

The chain joins TRBV24-1 to TRBJ2-2; 7 bases are a match to TRBD1. The CDR3 is 16 residues long. Germline V CDR1 and CDR2: KGHDR, SFDVKD. The J segment lost 4 bases and the V segment lost 3 bases, leaving 7 bases of the junction unmatched. For the CDR3, the DNA is TGTGCCACCAGTGATCCGACAGGGACGGGCACCGGGGAGCTGTTTTTT. Encoded protein: CATSDPTGTGTGELFF.

The chain links TRBV20-1 to TRBJ2-5; 9 positions match TRBD2. This CDR3 has 16 residues. Trimming cost V 2 bases and J 5 bases; bases outside gene matches: 12. Germline V CDR1 and CDR2: DFQATT, SNEGSKA (reference sequence). The CDR3 spells CSARRYSTSGTETQYF. The CDR3 region has the DNA TGCAGTGCTAGACGTTATTCGACTAGCGGAACGGAGACCCAGTACTTC.

The chain couples TRBV4-2 to TRBJ1-3; D not resolved. CDR3 length: 18 residues. Germline loops: CDR1 LGHNA, CDR2 YNFKEQ. With 4 bases removed from V and 1 base from J, the gap between germline ends came to 20 bases. This chain's CDR3 is CASSPREGRTGSGNTIYF. DNA of the CDR3: TGTGCCAGCAGCCCGAGGGAGGGCAGGACCGGATCTGGAAACACCATATATTTT.

The CDR3 region is CASSLYLSTDTQYF. CDR3 bases: TGTGCCAGCAGCTTGTACCTAAGCACAGATACGCAGTATTTT. The chain employs TRBV7-6 and TRBJ2-3; D not resolved. This CDR3 contains 14 residues. V was clipped by 3 bases and J by 0 bases, with 7 bases between them. Per the germline V gene, CDR1 is SGHVS and CDR2 is FNYEAQ.

As to this clonotype: A junction boundary mismatches the germline segment, possibly from a read error. The chain recombines TRBV13 with TRBJ1-4; the D is unclear. The CDR3 has 15 residues. Germline V gene lookup returns CDR1 PRHDT and CDR2 FYEKMQ (reference sequence). The CDR3 sequence is CASSIGRLTNEKLFF. CDR3 coding DNA: TGTGCCAGCAGCATAGGACGGTTAACTAATGAAAAACTGTTTTTT.

The chain is built from TRBV29-1 and TRBJ2-1, with D perhaps TRBD2 (6 bases). This CDR3 comprises 10 residues. The germline gives CDR1 SQVTM, CDR2 ANQGSEA. The V end was cut by 4 bases, the J end by 10 bases, with 8 bases between. CDR3 sequence: CSVVGGEQFF. CDR3 DNA: TGCAGCGTTGTCGGGGGAGAGCAGTTCTTC.